A single sample gave rise to the 26 T cell receptor beta chains below, sequenced in a study of Tregs in tolerant kidney transplant recipients. Clones were sequenced by immunoSEQ multiplex PCR, and TCRdb holds only the in-frame ones, with some missing. Among about 240,000 clones, about four fifths were seen once, and the ten largest hold approximately 0.69%. Sequencing was done on a sample of CD4+ T cells from blood. The receptors derive from a human donor in good health.

A word on this clone: This sample includes further DNA sequences coding for the same CDR3. The J gene is TRBJ1-6, the V gene TRBV5-1; 11 positions match TRBD1. In germline, CDR1 is SGHRS, CDR2 YFSETQ. V was pared by 5 bases and J by 10 bases, with 8 bases of the junction left unmatched. The CDR3 extends over 15 amino acids. The CDR3 sequence is CASRSGGTGGSPLHF. CDR3 in DNA: TGCGCCAGCAGGTCTGGCGGGACAGGGGGGTCACCCCTCCACTTT.

This clone was counted a few times. J is TRBJ2-3 and V is TRBV6-6, with D perhaps matching TRBD1 or TRBD2 (6 bases each). CDR1 is MNHNY, CDR2 SVGAGI, per germline (reference sequence). CDR3 length equals 16 residues. The V end lost 6 bases, the J end lost 4 bases, and 20 bases lay between the germline ends. The CDR3 sequence: CASSLPARGASDTQYF. The CDR3 DNA is TGTGCCAGCAGCCTCCCGGCGAGGGGGGCCTCAGATACGCAGTATTTT.

The chain is built from TRBV12-5 and TRBJ2-2; tentatively, D is TRBD2 (5 bases). Germline V gives CDR1 LGHNT, CDR2 FRNRAP. V lost 6 bases to trimming and J lost 0 bases, with 14 bases between them. The CDR3 length is 16 residues. This chain's CDR3 is CASGRGWQANTGELFF. For the CDR3, the DNA is TGTGCTAGTGGCCGAGGGTGGCAAGCGAACACCGGGGAGCTGTTTTTT.

This chain uses TRBV30 with TRBJ2-3, with D maybe TRBD2 (5 bases). Germline V CDR1 and CDR2: GTSNPN, SVGIG (reference sequence). The CDR3 spans 14 residues. V was trimmed by 2 bases and J by 2 bases, leaving 11 bases between them. As DNA, the CDR3 is TGTGCCTGGAGTCCCTCGGGGTACACAGATACGCAGTATTTT. Residues: CAWSPSGYTDTQYF.

The chain employs TRBV11-2 and TRBJ2-5, with 8 nucleotides matching TRBD1. The V segment lost 5 bases and the J segment 7 bases; nucleotides outside the gene matches: 9. The CDR3 length is 14 residues. Germline CDR1 reads SGHAT; CDR2 reads FQNNGV. The CDR3: CASSKPDREGTQYF. As DNA, the CDR3 is TGTGCCAGCAGCAAACCGGACAGGGAAGGGACCCAGTACTTC.

This chain uses TRBV7-2 with TRBJ2-1, with a tentative D call TRBD2 (7 bases). The CDR3 spans 14 residues. CDR1 is SGHTA and CDR2 is FQGNSA in the germline V gene. The V and J ends lost 7 bases and 8 bases respectively, with 18 bases between them. CDR3 nucleotides: TGTGCCAGCAAGGGGGACGGGAGGAACCATGAGCAGTTCTTC. Its protein product is CASKGDGRNHEQFF.

This sequence joins TRBV6-1 and TRBJ1-1; 8 nucleotides agree with TRBD1. The CDR3 spans 14 residues. Germline V lookup: CDR1 MNHNS, CDR2 SASEGT. The trim removed 3 bases at V and 6 bases at J, leaving 6 bases unmatched. The CDR3 nucleotides read TGTGCCAGCAGTGATGGACAGGGTAGACCTGAAGCTTTCTTT. Encoded protein: CASSDGQGRPEAFF.

The chain employs TRBV7-9 and TRBJ1-1; D ambiguous. The germline V gene encodes CDR1 SEHNR and CDR2 FQNEAQ (reference sequence). The length of the CDR3 is 12 residues. Deletions cut 4 bases from V and 3 bases from J, with 6 bases between. DNA for the CDR3: TGTGCCAGCAGCTACCTTCACACTGAAGCTTTCTTT. This gives the protein CASSYLHTEAFF.

The chain has TRBV19 and TRBJ1-2; D gene ambiguous. This CDR3 region has 13 residues. Trimming removed 7 bases at V and 5 bases at J, with 14 bases between. CDR1 is LNHDA and CDR2 is SQIVND in the germline V gene (reference sequence). This chain's CDR3 is CASTPTGGYGYTF. The CDR3 DNA reads TGTGCCAGTACCCCAACGGGAGGGTATGGCTACACCTTC.

The chain combines TRBV15 with TRBJ2-3; D is undetermined. CDR1 and CDR2 (germline): LNHNV, YYDKDF (reference sequence). The CDR3 is 14 residues long. V lost 1 base and J 2 bases, leaving 7 bases between the germline ends. CDR3 nucleotides: TGTGCCACCAGCAGAGCGGGCTTCACAGATACGCAGTATTTT. It encodes CATSRAGFTDTQYF.

On this clone itself: The sample carries other DNA sequences with the same CDR3. The chain has TRBV7-9 and TRBJ1-1; D remains unclear. Trimming cost V 5 bases and J 0 bases, with 7 bases left between them. The germline V gene encodes CDR1 SEHNR and CDR2 FQNEAQ (reference sequence). The CDR3 sequence is 13 residues long. The CDR3: CASSLTVNTEAFF. As DNA, the CDR3 is TGTGCCAGCAGCCTCACAGTGAACACTGAAGCTTTCTTT.

The CDR3 sequence: CASSSGSGNTIYF. The DNA for the CDR3 is TGCGCCAGCAGCTCTGGCTCTGGAAACACCATATATTTT. The rearrangement links TRBV5-1 to TRBJ1-3, with D unresolved. V was pared by 3 bases and J by 0 bases, with 4 bases between. The CDR3 is made up of 13 amino acids. The germline V gene encodes CDR1 SGHRS and CDR2 YFSETQ.

The chain combines TRBV15 with TRBJ1-3; the D gene is possibly TRBD1 (5 bases). This CDR3 is 16 amino acids long. Trimming shortened V by 0 bases and J by 3 bases, and 12 bases separated the two germline ends. CDR1 and CDR2 from the germline V gene are LNHNV and YYDKDF (reference sequence). The CDR3 nucleotides read TGTGCCACCAGCAGAGACCGGGGCCATAATGGAAACACCATATATTTT. As protein: CATSRDRGHNGNTIYF.

In DNA form, the CDR3 reads TGTGCCAGCAGCTCCGTAGGGACAATTAACACTGAAGCTTTCTTT. Translated, it gives CASSSVGTINTEAFF. The chain has TRBV5-6 and TRBJ1-1; tentative D call: TRBD1 (6 bases). Trimming took 3 bases from V and 2 from J, leaving 14 bases between them. CDR3 length: 15 amino acids. Germline lookup yields CDR1 SGHDT and CDR2 YYEEEE.

To note about this clone: The sample has other DNA sequences that encode this CDR3 too. The genes are TRBV6-5 and TRBJ2-5, with TRBD2 identical over 7 bases. Per germline, CDR1 MNHEY and CDR2 SVGAGI. Trimming took 0 bases from V and 3 from J; bases not matched to a gene: 1. The CDR3 is made up of 14 amino acids. The CDR3 here is CASSYSGGEETQYF. Here the CDR3 DNA reads TGTGCCAGCAGTTACTCGGGGGGGGAAGAGACCCAGTACTTC.

The rearrangement joins TRBV2 to TRBJ2-5; D is perhaps TRBD1 (6 bases). The J call may not be correct, given that the DNA end is closer to TRBJ2-7. The germline V gene has CDR1 SNHLY and CDR2 FYNNEI. The CDR3 is 13 amino acids. Written as DNA, the CDR3 is TGTGCCAGCAATGGGGGCGAGGACTACGAGCAGTACTTC. Protein: CASNGGEDYEQYF.

The chain carries TRBV6-1 and TRBJ1-5; no reliable D call. CDR1 MNHNS and CDR2 SASEGT come from the germline V gene. The CDR3 is 14 residues long. V was trimmed by 4 bases and J by 4 bases, leaving 11 bases between them. CDR3 region: CASSAPGGNQPQHF. In DNA, the CDR3 is TGTGCCAGCAGTGCTCCAGGTGGTAATCAGCCCCAGCATTTT.

The gene calls are TRBV14 and TRBJ2-1; possibly TRBD2 for D (5 bases). V dropped 2 bases and J dropped 6 bases, with 8 bases sitting between them. Germline CDR1 SGHDN, CDR2 FVKESK. The CDR3 has 13 amino acids. CDR3 loop: CASSQPSPNEQFF. The CDR3 DNA is TGTGCCAGCAGCCAACCTAGCCCCAATGAGCAGTTCTTC.

This chain joins TRBV10-3 and TRBJ2-5; tentatively, D is TRBD1 or TRBD2 (5 bases each). Trimming took off 0 bases at V and 4 bases at J, with 18 bases between the two ends. The V gene's germline CDR1 is ENHRY and CDR2 SYGVKD. There are 17 residues in the CDR3. CDR3 protein: CAISESTLRDRGETQYF. CDR3 in DNA: TGTGCCATCAGTGAGTCGACTCTTAGGGACCGTGGAGAGACCCAGTACTTC.

This chain joins TRBV7-9 and TRBJ1-1, with D unresolved. Trimming cost V 2 bases and J 2 bases, with 12 bases left between them. Germline lookup yields CDR1 SEHNR and CDR2 FQNEAQ (reference sequence). This CDR3 is built from 15 residues. The chain's CDR3 is CASSLRASLNTEAFF. The CDR3 nucleotides are TGTGCCAGCAGCTTAAGGGCCAGCCTCAACACTGAAGCTTTCTTT.

The sample holds a few counts of this clone. The chain links TRBV18 to TRBJ2-5; maybe TRBD1 (6 bases). Germline V lookup: CDR1 KGHSH, CDR2 LQKENI. The CDR3 is made up of 13 amino acids. The V end was cut by 8 bases, the J end by 2 bases, with 12 bases between. This CDR3 reads CASRQVQQETQYF. The CDR3 DNA reads TGTGCCAGCCGACAGGTTCAGCAAGAGACCCAGTACTTC. The whole variable domain, filled in from reference TRBV18 and TRBJ2-5, reads NAGVMQNPRHLVRRRGQEARLRCSPMKGHSHVYWYRQLPEEGLKFMVYLQKENIIDESGMPKERFSAEFPKEGPSILRIQQVVRGDSAAYFCASRQVQQETQYFGPGTRLLVL.

J is TRBJ2-7 and V is TRBV10-2, with no clear D. V was clipped by 0 bases and J by 3 bases, with 3 bases between them. This CDR3 is 12 amino acids long. Germline CDR1 reads WSHSY; CDR2 reads SAAADI. The DNA of the CDR3 is TGCGCCAGCAGTGAGTCACGCTACGAGCAGTACTTC. This translates into CASSESRYEQYF.

The gene calls are TRBV27 and TRBJ1-1; no reliable D call. Germline CDR1 is MNHEY and CDR2 is SMNVEV (reference sequence). Trimming cost V 2 bases and J 6 bases, with 13 bases left between them. The CDR3 has 14 residues. CDR3 residues: CASSLLDHFSEAFF. CDR3 in DNA: TGTGCCAGCAGTTTACTCGACCATTTTTCTGAAGCTTTCTTT.

This clone came up a few times. The chain has TRBV27 and TRBJ2-7, with D perhaps assigned TRBD1 or TRBD2 (5 bases each). This CDR3 has 15 amino acids. CDR1 MNHEY and CDR2 SMNVEV come from the germline V gene (reference sequence). V was shortened by 8 bases and J by 4 bases, with 21 bases between the two germline ends. The CDR3: CASGSPGTRPYEQYF. CDR3 nucleotide sequence: TGTGCCAGCGGCTCCCCAGGGACCCGACCTTACGAGCAGTACTTC.

This clone was counted a few times. This chain uses TRBV5-6 with TRBJ1-1, with D unresolved. CDR1 and CDR2 from the germline V gene are SGHDT and YYEEEE. The V end was cut by 1 base, the J end by 11 bases, with 12 bases between. CDR3 length: 12 amino acids. The CDR3 spells CASSLRGRMAFF. CDR3 bases: TGTGCCAGCAGCTTGCGGGGAAGAATGGCTTTCTTT.

This sequence joins TRBV6-1 and TRBJ2-7; TRBD1 agrees at 7 bases. With 3 bases clipped from V and 5 bases from J, the junction kept 10 bases outside the gene matches. Germline CDR1 and CDR2: MNHNS and SASEGT. The CDR3 spans 15 residues. CDR3 sequence: CASSDQTGIPHEQYF. As DNA, the CDR3 is TGTGCCAGCAGTGACCAGACAGGGATTCCCCACGAGCAGTACTTC.